This TCR beta chain is drawn from a study of T cell repertoires in cytomegalovirus infection. Looking at the study overall: Public TCR beta signatures were indicative of both CMV infection and a matching HLA type.

TCRdb re-derived calls from the reads in MiXCR, one entry per CDR3 protein. The sample contains approximately 750,000 distinct CDR3 sequences, about 40% of which appear only once. The CDR3 has 15 residues. Germline V gene sequence: CDR1 ENHRY, CDR2 SYGVKD. Trimming removed 8 bases from V and 1 base from J; junction bases left unmatched: 6. Sequencing was done on a sample of PBMCs. This receptor was taken from a human donor in good health (CMV status not recorded). Some clones in this sample may be carry-over from other donors' samples. This sequence joins TRBV10-3 and TRBJ1-5, with 9 bases lining up with TRBD1. The CDR3 reads CAIGDRGGSNQPQHF. The DNA of the CDR3 is TGTGCCATCGGAGACAGGGGGGGAAGCAATCAGCCCCAGCATTTT.